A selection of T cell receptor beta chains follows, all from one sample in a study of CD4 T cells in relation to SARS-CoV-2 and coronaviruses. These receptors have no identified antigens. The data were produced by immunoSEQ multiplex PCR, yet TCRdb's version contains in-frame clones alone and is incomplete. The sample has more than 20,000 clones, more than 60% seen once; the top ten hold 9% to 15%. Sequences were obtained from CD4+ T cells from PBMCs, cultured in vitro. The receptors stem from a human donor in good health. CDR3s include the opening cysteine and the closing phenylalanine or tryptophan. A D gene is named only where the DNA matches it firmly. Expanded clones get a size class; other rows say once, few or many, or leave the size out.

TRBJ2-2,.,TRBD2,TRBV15,TGTGCCACCCTAAAGGGAGGGGTGAACACCGGGGAGCTGTTTTTT,CATLKGGVNTGELFF
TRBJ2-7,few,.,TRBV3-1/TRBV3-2,TGTGCCAGCAGCCTCGACTACTACGAGCAGTACTTC,CASSLDYYEQYF
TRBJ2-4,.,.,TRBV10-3,TGTGCCATCAGTGATTTTCCGGCCGGGAACATTCAGTACTTC,CAISDFPAGNIQYF
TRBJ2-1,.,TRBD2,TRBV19,TGTGCCAGTAGACCAACGGGACTAGCGGGAGTAGGGCAGTTCTTC,CASRPTGLAGVGQFF
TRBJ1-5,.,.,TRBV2,TGTGCCAGCAGGTGGACAGCTTATAGCAATCAGCCCCAGCATTTT,CASRWTAYSNQPQHF
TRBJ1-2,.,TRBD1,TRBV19,TGTGCCAGTAGTATAGGGGACAGCCTTAACTATGGCTACACCTTC,CASSIGDSLNYGYTF
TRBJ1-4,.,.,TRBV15,TGTGCCACCAGCAGGGTTGGAGGGATTGAAAAACTGTTTTTT,CATSRVGGIEKLFF
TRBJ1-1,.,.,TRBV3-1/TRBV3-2,TGTGCCAGCAGCCAGGGGGCGAACACTGAAGCTTTCTTT,CASSQGANTEAFF
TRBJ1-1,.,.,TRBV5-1,TGCGCCAGCAGCTCGACGGGGGAAAGGGGGACTGAAGCTTTCTTT,CASSSTGERGTEAFF
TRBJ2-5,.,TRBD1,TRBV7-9,TGTGCCCTGACAGGGGGCTTAGAGACCCAGTACTTC,CALTGGLETQYF
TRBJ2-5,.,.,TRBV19,TGTGCCAGTAGTAGCCGCGCTCGGGACCTTCTTCAAGGAACCCAGTACTTC,CASSSRARDLLQGTQYF
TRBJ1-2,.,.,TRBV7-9,TGTGCCAGCAGCTTAGCCTCTGCGTCGATCAACTATGGCTACACCTTC,CASSLASASINYGYTF
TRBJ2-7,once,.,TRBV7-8,TGTGCCAGCAGCCCGATAGTTGGGACACTTGACTACGAGCAGTACTTC,CASSPIVGTLDYEQYF
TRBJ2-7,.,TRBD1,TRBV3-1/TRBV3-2,TGTGCCAGCAGCCAAGAACGCGGGACAGGGACATACGAGCAGTACTTC,CASSQERGTGTYEQYF
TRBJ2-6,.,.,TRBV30,TGTGCCTGGACCTCTGGGGCCAACGTCCTGACTTTC,CAWTSGANVLTF
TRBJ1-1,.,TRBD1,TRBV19,TGTGCCAGTAGTATGACAGGGGACACTGAAGCTTTCTTT,CASSMTGDTEAFF
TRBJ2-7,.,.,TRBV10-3,TGTGCCATCAGTACAGCGGGTACGACCTACGAGCAGTACTTC,CAISTAGTTYEQYF
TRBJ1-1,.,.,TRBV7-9,TGTGCCAGCAGCTTAGGGGCCACTGAAGCTTTCTTT,CASSLGATEAFF
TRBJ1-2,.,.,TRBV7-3,TGTGCCAGCAGTCCACAGGGCCCTTCTGGAGGAGGCTACACCTTC,CASSPQGPSGGGYTF
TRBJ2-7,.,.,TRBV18,TGTGCCAGCTCACCCATCGGGGCAGGGAGAGGCTACGAGCAGTACTTC,CASSPIGAGRGYEQYF
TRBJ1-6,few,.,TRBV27,TGTGCCAGCAGTTTAGGGTATTCACCCCTCCACTTT,CASSLGYSPLHF
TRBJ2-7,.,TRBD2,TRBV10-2,TGCGCCAGCATAGCGGGAGGGACCTACGAGCAGTACTTC,CASIAGGTYEQYF
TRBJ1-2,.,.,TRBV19,TGTGCCAGTAGTATAGATCACTACACAGGGAGTCATGGCTACACCTTC,CASSIDHYTGSHGYTF